By share, the clone carrying this TCR beta chain ranks as medium-sized (0.01 to 0.1%). Its matching antigen is unknown. V lost 5 bases to trimming and J lost 6 bases; unmatched junction nucleotides: 4. The CDR3 sequence is 14 residues long. Germline V lookup: CDR1 MNHEY, CDR2 SVGAGI. The sample belongs to a study of OX40 agonist ivuxolimab in advanced cancers. Study-level information: Patients undergoing dose escalation presented with hepatocellular carcinoma, melanoma, renal cell or head and neck cancer.

Generated by immunoSEQ multiplex PCR, the TCRdb table keeps only in-frame clones and is missing some. This table has about 20,000 clones, 90% to 95% appearing once. Study results and caveats: It was not determined which antigens were specifically recognized by the peripheral T cells that had undergone clonal expansion. Relative to CD4+ cells, CD8+ T cells on average had more expanded clones.

The sample consisted of CD4+ or CD8+ T cells sorted from blood, taken in a trial of the OX40 agonist ivuxolimab. The receptor was derived from an adult with an advanced solid tumor such as melanoma, head and neck, liver or kidney cancer. The V call is TRBV6-5, the J call TRBJ2-1; the match to TRBD2 covers 10 bases. The CDR3 loop is CASSVAGGPNEQFF. The CDR3 nucleotides read TGTGCCAGCAGTGTAGCGGGGGGCCCCAATGAGCAGTTCTTC.